This T cell receptor beta chain originates from a study of read filtering for tumor transcriptome and immune sequencing. Whole-study context: Patients were around 17 male and about 14 female, mean age about 65 years, range about 45 to 85. After DNase treatment, RNA was made into whole-transcriptome libraries.

Study outcomes and limitations: Compared with RNA-seq, IR-seq gave much higher clonotype depth and reliability.

This clonotype showed up many times. Its antigen is still unknown. From about 0.4 ug of RNA, a library with molecular barcoded alpha/delta and beta/gamma adaptors was made. TCRdb recomputed calls from the reads with MiXCR, one row per CDR3 protein. The data show over 55,000 distinct CDR3 sequences, about 15% seen once. Sequenced sample: a population of CD138-negative cells sorted from bone marrow. The sequence was collected from a donor aged 40 or older with multiple myeloma.

In nucleotides, the CDR3 is TGTGCCATCAGTAAACTAGGGGAAGAGACCCAGTACTTC. Protein: CAISKLGEETQYF. The rearrangement links TRBV10-3 to TRBJ2-5, with D perhaps assigned TRBD1 or TRBD2 (5 bases each). The V end was cut by 5 bases, the J end by 3 bases, with 10 bases between. The CDR3 loop spans 13 amino acids. Germline V gives CDR1 ENHRY, CDR2 SYGVKD.